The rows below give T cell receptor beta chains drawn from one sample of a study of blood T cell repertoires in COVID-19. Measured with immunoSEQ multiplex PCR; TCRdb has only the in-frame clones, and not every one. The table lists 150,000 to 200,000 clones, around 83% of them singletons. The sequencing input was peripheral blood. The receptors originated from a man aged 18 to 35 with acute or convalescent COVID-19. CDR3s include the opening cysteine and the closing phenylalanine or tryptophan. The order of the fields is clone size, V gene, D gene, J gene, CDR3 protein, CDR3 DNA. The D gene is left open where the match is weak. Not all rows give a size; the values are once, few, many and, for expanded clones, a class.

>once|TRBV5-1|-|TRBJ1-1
CASSLTGNTEAFF
TGCGCCAGCAGCTTGACGGGGAACACTGAAGCTTTCTTT
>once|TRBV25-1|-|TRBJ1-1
CASSPQTANTEAFF
TGTGCCAGCAGCCCACAAACAGCGAACACTGAAGCTTTCTTT
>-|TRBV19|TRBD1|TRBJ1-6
CASSISGTGTAYNSPLHF
TGTGCCAGTAGTATTAGCGGAACCGGGACAGCCTATAATTCACCCCTCCACTTT
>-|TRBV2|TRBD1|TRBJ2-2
CASRTGGNTGELFF
TGTGCCAGCAGGACAGGGGGAAACACCGGGGAGCTGTTTTTT
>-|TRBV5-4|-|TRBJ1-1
CASSSFDRNTEAFF
TGTGCCAGCAGCTCCTTTGACAGGAACACTGAAGCTTTCTTT
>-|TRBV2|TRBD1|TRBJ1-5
CASSEQGARQPQHF
TGTGCCAGCAGTGAGCAGGGGGCGCGACAGCCCCAGCATTTT
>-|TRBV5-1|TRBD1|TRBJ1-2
CASRNGQGNYGYTF
TGCGCCAGCAGAAACGGACAGGGAAACTATGGCTACACCTTC
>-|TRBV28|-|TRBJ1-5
CASSLGQPPQHF
TGTGCCAGCAGTTTAGGCCAACCACCCCAGCATTTT
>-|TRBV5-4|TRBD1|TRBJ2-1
CASSSRGRQDEQFF
TGTGCCAGCAGCTCCAGGGGGCGTCAGGATGAGCAGTTCTTC
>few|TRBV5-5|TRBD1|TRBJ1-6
CASSLGTANNSPLHF
TGTGCCAGCAGCTTAGGGACAGCTAATAATTCACCCCTCCACTTT
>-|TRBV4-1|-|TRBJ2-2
CASSTVTGELFF
TGCGCCAGCAGCACAGTCACCGGGGAGCTGTTTTTT
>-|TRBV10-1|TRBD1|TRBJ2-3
CASSGGQGPRTDTQYF
TGCGCCAGCAGCGGGGGACAGGGCCCTCGTACAGATACGCAGTATTTT